The T cell receptor beta chain under discussion was sequenced for a study of blood T cell repertoires in COVID-19. Study in general: Samples came from the United States, Italy and Spain, spanning acute and convalescent COVID-19. PBMCs, B-cell-depleted T cells, or T cells were the source of the cDNA or gDNA that made up the material.

Per the original data handling: Amplification from reference gene primers served as the basis for estimated nucleated cell counts. Assay used: immunoSEQ multiplex PCR; TCRdb lists only in-frame clones, some missing. V and J calls and clone size are as listed in that table; D and trimming were resolved from the DNA. The sample carries approximately 220,000 clones, more than 75% recorded once. The V end lost 6 bases, the J end lost 3 bases, and 11 bases lay between the germline ends. The CDR3 totals 13 residues. Germline V gene sequence: CDR1 MNHEY, CDR2 SVGAGI. The origin of this receptor is a man in his sixties with acute or convalescent COVID-19. Sequencing was done on a sample of peripheral blood. The J gene is TRBJ1-2, the V gene TRBV6-5; D gene unclear. This CDR3 reads CASSRGFDYGYTF. The CDR3 DNA sequence: TGTGCCAGCAGCCGAGGGTTCGACTATGGCTACACCTTC.